The 29 T cell receptor beta chains below were found in one sample sequenced in a study of cytomegalovirus exposure and HLA in healthy donors. The study ran its PCR with 60 Vbeta and 13 Jbeta primers. Clones were sequenced by immunoSEQ multiplex PCR, and TCRdb holds only the in-frame ones, with some missing. The sample records around 170,000 clones, over 60% being singletons. Sequencing used PBMCs. Receptors originate from a girl aged 5-17 years in good health and CMV-seronegative.

This clone appeared a few times. The chain carries TRBV7-9 and TRBJ2-7; no reliable D call. Trimming stripped 4 bases from V and 3 bases from J, with 4 bases between. Germline values: CDR1 SEHNR, CDR2 FQNEAQ (reference sequence). CDR3 length equals 11 residues. This chain's CDR3 is CASSWSYEQYF. The CDR3 bases are TGTGCCAGCAGCTGGAGCTACGAGCAGTACTTC.

The chain carries TRBV9 and TRBJ2-7; TRBD2 might be the D (6 bases). The CDR3 runs to 15 residues. Germline assignment: CDR1 SGDLS and CDR2 YYNGEE. Trimming shortened V by 3 bases and J by 7 bases, and 20 bases separated the two germline ends. In DNA form, the CDR3 reads TGTGCCAGCAGCGCTGGGGGGAACAGCGCTAGTGAGCAGTACTTC. The encoded protein is CASSAGGNSASEQYF.

The chain combines TRBV6-5 with TRBJ2-5, with D maybe TRBD1 (5 bases). From germline, CDR1 is MNHEY and CDR2 SVGAGI. This CDR3 spans 15 amino acids. V was pared by 1 base and J by 4 bases, with 13 bases between. The CDR3 region has the DNA TGTGCCAGCAGTTACTATCCGGGTGGGGCAGAGACCCAGTACTTC. Amino acid sequence: CASSYYPGGAETQYF.

This rearrangement joins TRBV7-3 to TRBJ2-7; 7 nucleotides line up with TRBD2. V was pared by 5 bases and J by 5 bases, with 6 bases of the junction left unmatched. CDR1 SGHTA and CDR2 FQGTGA come from the germline V gene. The CDR3 runs to 13 residues. The CDR3 DNA reads TGTGCCAGCAGCGCATGGGGGGGGAACGAGCAGTACTTC. This encodes CASSAWGGNEQYF. Full variable domain (outside the CDR3, taken from reference TRBV7-3 and TRBJ2-7): GAGVSQTPSNKVTEKGKYVELRCDPISGHTALYWYRQSLGQGPEFLIYFQGTGAADDSGLPNDRFFAVRPEGSVSTLKIQRTERGDSAVYLCASSAWGGNEQYFGPGTRLTVT.

J is TRBJ1-2 and V is TRBV6-5; 8 bases map to TRBD1. Germline lookup yields CDR1 MNHEY and CDR2 SVGAGI. The J segment lost 8 bases and the V segment lost 4 bases, leaving 9 bases of the junction unmatched. This CDR3 spans 14 amino acids. The CDR3 coding sequence is TGTGCCAGCAGTTCCGGGACAGGTAGTTCCGGCTACACCTTC. Translated: CASSSGTGSSGYTF.

V is TRBV15 and J is TRBJ2-5, with D possibly matching TRBD2 (6 bases). This CDR3 has 15 residues. The germline CDR1 and CDR2 sequences are LNHNV and YYDKDF (reference sequence). The V end lost 0 bases, the J end lost 5 bases, and 13 bases lay between the germline ends. In DNA form, the CDR3 reads TGTGCCACCAGCAGAGATCCGTCAGCGGGCGAGACCCAGTACTTC. It is translated as CATSRDPSAGETQYF.

The chain combines TRBV19 with TRBJ2-1; TRBD1 aligns across 8 bases. With 10 bases clipped from V and 8 bases from J, the junction kept 13 bases outside the gene matches. This CDR3 has 14 residues. Germline V gene sequence: CDR1 LNHDA, CDR2 SQIVND (reference sequence). The CDR3 DNA is TGTGCCACCCAGGATGGACAGGGATTATATGAGCAGTTCTTC. Protein: CATQDGQGLYEQFF.

This rearrangement joins TRBV6-5 to TRBJ1-1, with D possibly TRBD1 on 5 matching bases. V shed 0 bases and J shed 11 bases, with 16 bases lying between them. The germline V gene encodes CDR1 MNHEY and CDR2 SVGAGI. The CDR3 loop spans 14 amino acids. The CDR3 reads CASSYSGNHPGAFF. In DNA, the CDR3 is TGTGCCAGCAGTTACTCGGGTAATCACCCAGGGGCTTTCTTT.

CDR3 nucleotides: TGTGCCAGTAGTATGGGACAGAGCACCGGGGAGCTGTTTTTT. It encodes CASSMGQSTGELFF. This chain joins TRBV19 and TRBJ2-2, with TRBD1 identical over 7 bases. CDR3 length equals 14 residues. Germline V lookup: CDR1 LNHDA, CDR2 SQIVND (reference sequence). With 3 bases clipped from V and 4 bases from J, the junction kept 2 bases outside the gene matches.

The genes are TRBV5-6 and TRBJ2-3; tentative D call: TRBD2 (6 bases). The CDR3 covers 15 residues. The germline V gene encodes CDR1 SGHDT and CDR2 YYEEEE. V lost 6 bases to trimming and J lost 4 bases, with 18 bases between them. The CDR3 reads CASTERRDLADTQYF. DNA of the CDR3: TGTGCCAGCACCGAGCGGAGGGACCTGGCAGATACGCAGTATTTT.

The chain joins TRBV5-1 to TRBJ1-2; D remains ambiguous. Germline assignment: CDR1 SGHRS and CDR2 YFSETQ. This CDR3 has 14 residues. V gave up 0 bases and J gave up 8 bases, with 14 bases separating them. The CDR3 DNA sequence: TGCGCCAGCAGCTTGGGGGAGTCCACGGGGGGCTACACCTTC. It encodes CASSLGESTGGYTF.

This sequence joins TRBV19 and TRBJ1-6, with TRBD1 as a possible D gene (5 bases). CDR3 size: 13 residues. The V gene lost 9 bases and the J gene lost 9 bases, with 15 bases spanning the gap. The germline CDR1 and CDR2 sequences are LNHDA and SQIVND (reference sequence). The chain's CDR3 is CASGGGSSSPLHF. In DNA, the CDR3 is TGTGCCAGCGGGGGAGGGAGCAGTTCACCCCTCCACTTT.

The CDR3 loop is CASTELSFYEQFF. The CDR3 bases are TGTGCCAGCACCGAGTTATCGTTTTATGAGCAGTTCTTC. The gene calls are TRBV6-1 and TRBJ2-1; no clear D gene. The length of the CDR3 is 13 residues. Germline CDR1 reads MNHNS; CDR2 reads SASEGT. The V and J ends lost 7 bases and 8 bases respectively, with 15 bases between them.

The CDR3 bases are TGTGCCAGCAGCCTACCACGTCGGACAGAAAGGGTGGCTGGAAACACCATATATTTT. Its translation is CASSLPRRTERVAGNTIYF. V and J are TRBV7-8 and TRBJ1-3, with D tentatively TRBD1 (6 bases). The length of the CDR3 is 19 residues. V lost 5 bases, J lost 2 bases, and 25 bases lay in between. CDR1 and CDR2 (germline): SGHVS, FQNEAQ. The whole variable domain, remainder taken from reference TRBV7-8 and TRBJ1-3, is GAGVSQSPRYKVAKRGQDVALRCDPISGHVSLFWYQQALGQGPEFLTYFQNEAQLDKSGLPSDRFFAERPEGSVSTLKIQRTQQEDSAVYLCASSLPRRTERVAGNTIYFGEGSWLTVV.

The rearrangement joins TRBV4-1 to TRBJ2-6; D perhaps matches TRBD1 (7 bases). V lost 3 bases and J 0 bases, leaving 12 bases between the germline ends. Germline CDR1 reads MGHRA; CDR2 reads YSYEKL. This CDR3 is built from 17 residues. CDR3 DNA sequence: TGCGCCAGCAGCCAGCGGGACAGAGACTCTGGGGCCAACGTCCTGACTTTC. Protein sequence: CASSQRDRDSGANVLTF.

For the CDR3, the DNA is TGTGCCAGCAGCCAGACCGGGACAGCAAACAATGAGCAGTTCTTC. Its protein product is CASSQTGTANNEQFF. V and J are TRBV7-9 and TRBJ2-1; 7 positions agree with TRBD1. Trimming at V came to 5 bases and at J to 5 bases, leaving 9 bases not matched to a gene. Germline V gene lookup returns CDR1 SEHNR and CDR2 FQNEAQ (reference sequence). The CDR3 contains 15 residues.

The chain is built from TRBV7-8 and TRBJ1-5, with D possibly matching TRBD1 (5 bases). Trimming took 2 bases from V and 1 from J, leaving 12 bases between them. The CDR3 is 16 amino acids. Germline loops: CDR1 SGHVS, CDR2 FQNEAQ. The CDR3 loop reads CASSLMGGRSNQPQHF. The CDR3 nucleotides are TGTGCCAGCAGCTTAATGGGGGGACGGAGCAATCAGCCCCAGCATTTT.

This clone has only one observation. The chain couples TRBV7-9 to TRBJ1-2, with a tentative D call TRBD1 (6 bases). The CDR3 has 15 residues. Germline loops: CDR1 SEHNR, CDR2 FQNEAQ (reference sequence). V was trimmed by 5 bases and J by 6 bases, leaving 19 bases between them. CDR3 sequence: CASSRSDRRGDGYTF. Written as DNA, the CDR3 is TGTGCCAGCAGCCGCTCTGACAGGCGGGGGGATGGCTACACCTTC.

The DNA of the CDR3 is TGTGCCAGTAGTACGGCGGGGTCAAGCTCCTACGAGCAGTACTTC. This gives the protein CASSTAGSSSYEQYF. The V and J genes are TRBV19 and TRBJ2-7, with D maybe TRBD2 (6 bases). With 4 bases removed from V and 0 bases from J, the gap between germline ends came to 13 bases. There are 15 residues in the CDR3. CDR1 and CDR2 (germline): LNHDA, SQIVND (reference sequence).

V and J are TRBV5-1 and TRBJ2-1; 9 nucleotides line up with TRBD1. Trimming removed 2 bases from V and 4 bases from J; junction bases left unmatched: 4. The CDR3 loop spans 15 amino acids. The germline gives CDR1 SGHRS, CDR2 YFSETQ. CDR3 sequence reads: CASSFRTGEYNEQFF. Written as DNA, the CDR3 is TGCGCCAGCAGCTTCAGGACAGGGGAGTACAATGAGCAGTTCTTC.

The rearrangement links TRBV18 to TRBJ1-1, with D perhaps TRBD1 (5 bases). The V gene's germline CDR1 is KGHSH and CDR2 LQKENI. The CDR3 is made up of 11 amino acids. Trimming removed 2 bases at V and 10 bases at J, with 8 bases between. As DNA, the CDR3 is TGTGCCAGCTCACCATCGGGGGGAGCTTTCTTT. Its translation: CASSPSGGAFF.

This clone turned up a few times. V usage is TRBV27 and J usage is TRBJ1-1; D call uncertain. V was pared by 5 bases and J by 0 bases, with 7 bases between. Germline V lookup: CDR1 MNHEY, CDR2 SMNVEV (reference sequence). This CDR3 spans 13 amino acids. The CDR3 coding sequence is TGTGCCAGCAGTCCCGACATGAACACTGAAGCTTTCTTT. The encoded protein is CASSPDMNTEAFF.

The chain combines TRBV5-8 with TRBJ1-5; the D gene is possibly TRBD1 (5 bases). CDR1 SGHTS and CDR2 YDEGEE come from the germline V gene. This CDR3 contains 15 residues. Between the trimmed V and J ends, which lost 0 bases and 5 bases, there was a span of 12 bases. The DNA of the CDR3 is TGTGCCAGCAGCTTGGCCGGGGGAAAATATCAGCCCCAGCATTTT. It encodes CASSLAGGKYQPQHF.

This clone appeared once. The chain carries TRBV4-2 and TRBJ1-3; 9 nucleotides align to TRBD1. The junction had 7 bases not matched to a gene; V was cut back by 0 bases and J by 4 bases. The CDR3 has 17 amino acids. Germline loops: CDR1 LGHNA, CDR2 YNFKEQ. The CDR3 loop is CASSQEGWGQGGNTIYF. The CDR3 DNA reads as TGTGCCAGCAGCCAAGAAGGGTGGGGACAGGGAGGAAACACCATATATTTT.

This rearrangement joins TRBV2 to TRBJ1-1; 10 bases map to TRBD1. The length of the CDR3 is 15 residues. The J segment lost 6 bases and the V segment lost 6 bases, leaving 10 bases of the junction unmatched. From germline, CDR1 is SNHLY and CDR2 FYNNEI. The DNA for the CDR3 is TGTGCCAGCAGCTGGGGGGGACAGGGGCGCTCTGAAGCTTTCTTT. This sequence encodes CASSWGGQGRSEAFF.

This clone came up a few times. V and J are TRBV5-1 and TRBJ2-4; tentative D call: TRBD2 (7 bases). V was clipped by 3 bases and J by 5 bases, with 12 bases between them. The length of the CDR3 is 14 residues. CDR1 SGHRS and CDR2 YFSETQ come from the germline V gene. The DNA of the CDR3 is TGCGCCAGCAGCTACGAAGGGGGGGAAAACATTCAGTACTTC. Translation: CASSYEGGENIQYF. Supplemented by reference TRBV5-1 and TRBJ2-4, the full variable domain reads KAGVTQTPRYLIKTRGQQVTLSCSPISGHRSVSWYQQTPGQGLQFLFEYFSETQRNKGNFPGRFSGRQFSNSRSEMNVSTLELGDSALYLCASSYEGGENIQYFGAGTRLSVL.

V is TRBV29-1 and J is TRBJ2-2; TRBD2 agrees at 8 bases. The CDR3 spans 14 residues. V was pared by 4 bases and J by 4 bases, with 5 bases of the junction left unmatched. CDR1 and CDR2 (germline): SQVTM, ANQGSEA. The CDR3 reads CSVGAGGGTGELFF. In nucleotides, the CDR3 is TGCAGCGTTGGGGCGGGGGGAGGCACCGGGGAGCTGTTTTTT.

V usage is TRBV5-4 and J usage is TRBJ2-1; a weak D match, TRBD2 (6 bases). Trimming removed 2 bases at V and 6 bases at J, with 12 bases between. Germline V gene sequence: CDR1 SGHNT, CDR2 YYREEE (reference sequence). This CDR3 spans 14 amino acids. CDR3 loop: CASSFSRGFNEQFF. In nucleotides, the CDR3 is TGTGCCAGCAGCTTCAGTCGGGGGTTCAATGAGCAGTTCTTC.

The chain joins TRBV5-1 to TRBJ2-3, with D possibly matching TRBD2 (7 bases). The CDR3 covers 16 residues. V was trimmed by 2 bases and J by 2 bases, leaving 15 bases between them. CDR1 SGHRS and CDR2 YFSETQ come from the germline V gene. This chain's CDR3 is CASSLTYAGATDTQYF. The CDR3, as DNA: TGCGCCAGCAGCTTAACATACGCGGGGGCCACAGATACGCAGTATTTT.